These T cell receptor beta chains were read from a single sample in a study of cytomegalovirus exposure and HLA in healthy donors. This table comes from immunoSEQ multiplex PCR, and its TCRdb copy is limited to in-frame clones, with some not included. This table holds some 110,000 clones, around 70% found once. Sample: PBMCs. Receptors were obtained from a young man in good health and CMV-seronegative. Each CDR3 is given with its conserved first and last residue. D genes are given only for firm matches. Size tells how often a clone was seen (once, few, many) or the class of an expanded clone, and some rows leave it out.

size	D	V	J	DNA	CDR3
.	.	TRBV28	TRBJ2-1	TGTGCCAGCAGCCGAACTAGAGCCCAAGGGGGTGAGCAGTTCTTC	CASSRTRAQGGEQFF
.	.	TRBV28	TRBJ2-7	TGTGCCAGCAGTTTAAGGGGGGGCGAGTTCTACGAGCAGTACTTC	CASSLRGGEFYEQYF
few	.	TRBV7-2	TRBJ2-1	TGTGCCAGCAGCTTCTCCCAGGGTACTTACAATGAGCAGTTCTTC	CASSFSQGTYNEQFF
few	.	TRBV10-3	TRBJ2-2	TGTGCCATCAGTGGGTCTCCGGGGGGCCAACGCCGGGAGCTGTTTTTT	CAISGSPGGQRRELFF
few	.	TRBV5-1	TRBJ2-5	TGCGCCAGCAGCTTACAGGGTTTCCAAGAGACCCAGTACTTC	CASSLQGFQETQYF
medium-sized	.	TRBV28	TRBJ2-3	TGTGCCAGCAGTTACCCCGGGAGACTTCTTCCCGGATCGCAGTATTTT	CASSYPGRLLPGSQYF
.	TRBD1	TRBV28	TRBJ2-7	TGTGCCAGCAGTTTAGGGGGACAGGGGGTAGCCGAGCAGTACTTC	CASSLGGQGVAEQYF
.	.	TRBV18	TRBJ1-1	TGTGCCAGCTCACCAGTTAACAGGGATGGGACTGAAGCTTTCTTT	CASSPVNRDGTEAFF
few	.	TRBV29-1	TRBJ2-7	TGCAGCGTTGATCAGGGCTACAATTCCGAGCAGTACTTC	CSVDQGYNSEQYF
.	TRBD2	TRBV10-3	TRBJ2-4	TGTGCCATCAGTGAGTCGATTAGCGGGAGTACGAACATTCAGTACTTC	CAISESISGSTNIQYF
few	TRBD1	TRBV7-8	TRBJ1-5	TGTGCCAGCAGCATCACAACAGGGGGCTATCAGCCCCAGCATTTT	CASSITTGGYQPQHF
.	.	TRBV5-1	TRBJ1-1	TGCGCCAGCAGCTTGACCGGGAACACTGAAGCTTTCTTT	CASSLTGNTEAFF
.	.	TRBV10-3	TRBJ2-7	TGTGCCATCAGTGGTGTCCAGCGGGCGGTCGAGCAGTACTTC	CAISGVQRAVEQYF
once	TRBD2	TRBV6-5	TRBJ2-7	TGTGCCAGCAGTGTTAGCGGGGCTTCCTACGAGCAGTACTTC	CASSVSGASYEQYF
.	TRBD2	TRBV5-1	TRBJ2-1	TGCGCCAGCAGCTTAAGCGGGGTCCCTACAATGAGGCAGTTCTTC	CASSLSGVPTMRQFF
.	.	TRBV10-3	TRBJ1-4	TGTGCCACGTCCCGGGCAACTAATGAAAAACTGTTTTTT	CATSRATNEKLFF
.	TRBD1	TRBV11-3	TRBJ2-7	TGTGCCAGCAGCTTCGACAGGGGGGCCTACGAGCAGTACTTC	CASSFDRGAYEQYF
.	.	TRBV6-1	TRBJ1-4	TGTGCCAGCACCCCGAGGGCATCTAATGAAAAACTGTTTTTT	CASTPRASNEKLFF
.	TRBD2	TRBV11-2	TRBJ2-2	TGTGCCAGCAGCCCCCGACTAGCGGGGTCCCCGCGGACCGGGGAGCTGTTTTTT	CASSPRLAGSPRTGELFF
.	.	TRBV5-1	TRBJ2-5	TGCGCCAGCAGATTGGTACAAGAGACCCAGTACTTC	CASRLVQETQYF
.	.	TRBV21-1	TRBJ2-6	TGTGCCAGCAGCTCACCGACTATAACCCTCTCTGGGGCCAACGTCCTGACTTTC	CASSSPTITLSGANVLTF
.	.	TRBV7-2	TRBJ2-5	TGTGCCAGCAACTTCTATAAACAAGAGACCCAGTACTTC	CASNFYKQETQYF
.	.	TRBV21-1	TRBJ2-7	TGTGCCAGCAGCGGCGGGAGGGCCTCCTACGAGCAGTACTTC	CASSGGRASYEQYF
.	TRBD1	TRBV7-9	TRBJ2-1	TGTGCCGGGGGTGATACAGGGAGACAGGGCAATGAGCAGTTCTTC	CAGGDTGRQGNEQFF
.	.	TRBV28	TRBJ2-3	TGTGCCAGTCGAGCGGACCCCACAGATACGCAGTATTTT	CASRADPTDTQYF
.	TRBD1	TRBV4-3	TRBJ1-4	TGCGCCAGCAGCCAAGGCCGGGACAGGTATAATGAAAAACTGTTTTTT	CASSQGRDRYNEKLFF
few	.	TRBV25-1	TRBJ1-2	TGTGCCAGCTTCTCCACAATTCAGGGCTACACCTTC	CASFSTIQGYTF
.	.	TRBV11-2	TRBJ2-7	TGTGCCAGCAGCTTATTTCAGTTATACGAGCAGTACTTC	CASSLFQLYEQYF
once	TRBD2	TRBV18	TRBJ2-6	TGTGCCAGCTCACCAGGGTTGTTCGGGAGGCACTCTGGGGCCAACGGCCTGACTTTC	CASSPGLFGRHSGANGLTF
.	.	TRBV19	TRBJ1-1	TGTGCCAGTAAGTGGCAGGTCAACACTGAAGCTTTCTTT	CASKWQVNTEAFF
.	TRBD1	TRBV5-1	TRBJ1-3	TGCGCCAGCAGCTCTGGACAGGGCGACTCTGGAAACACCATATATTTT	CASSSGQGDSGNTIYF
.	.	TRBV5-1	TRBJ2-1	TGCGCCAGCAGCTTGGACACTACCTACAATGAGCAGTTCTTC	CASSLDTTYNEQFF
.	.	TRBV7-3	TRBJ2-2	TGTGCCAGCAGCACAAGGGGGGCGGGAGCGACGGCCGGGGAGCTGTTTTTT	CASSTRGAGATAGELFF
.	.	TRBV11-2	TRBJ2-5	TGTGCCAGCAGCCCGCGGACAGGGACCATGGGCGGGAGAGAAGAGACCCAGTACTTC	CASSPRTGTMGGREETQYF
.	.	TRBV6-5	TRBJ1-2	TGTGCCACCATGGACCAGCACCGGGGGTATGGCTACACCTTC	CATMDQHRGYGYTF